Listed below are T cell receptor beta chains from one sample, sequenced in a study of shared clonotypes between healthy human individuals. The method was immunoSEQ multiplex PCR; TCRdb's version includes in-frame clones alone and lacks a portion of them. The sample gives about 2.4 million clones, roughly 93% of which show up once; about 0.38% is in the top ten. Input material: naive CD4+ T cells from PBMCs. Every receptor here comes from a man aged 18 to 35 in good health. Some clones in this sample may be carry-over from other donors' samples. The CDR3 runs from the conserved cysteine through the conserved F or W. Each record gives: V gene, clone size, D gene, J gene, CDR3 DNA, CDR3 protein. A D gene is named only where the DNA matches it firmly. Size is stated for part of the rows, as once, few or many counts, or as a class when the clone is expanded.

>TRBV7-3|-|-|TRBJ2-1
TGTGCCAGCAGCTTATCAGCGACGCGTGAGCAGTTCTTC
CASSLSATREQFF
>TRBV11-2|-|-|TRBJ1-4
TGTGCCAGCAGCCCCCAGACGCAGACGGGAGAAAAACTGTTTTTT
CASSPQTQTGEKLFF
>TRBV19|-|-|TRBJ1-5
TGTGCCAGTAGTATCCGGGGGGAAGGGTCGCAGCCCCAGCATTTT
CASSIRGEGSQPQHF
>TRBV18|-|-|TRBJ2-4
TGTGCCAGCTCACCACCAGACAGAGCCAAAAACATTCAGTACTTC
CASSPPDRAKNIQYF
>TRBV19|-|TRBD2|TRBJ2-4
TGTGCCAGTAGTTTCTTAGCGGGAGGAGGGGACATTCAGTACTTC
CASSFLAGGGDIQYF
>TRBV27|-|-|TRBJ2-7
TGTGCCAGCAGTTTCACGCTCAGGAGCTCCTACGAGCAGTACTTC
CASSFTLRSSYEQYF
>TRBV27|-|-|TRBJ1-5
TGTGCCAGCACCAGAACCGGAAGGGGGGCCAATCAGCCCCAGCATTTT
CASTRTGRGANQPQHF
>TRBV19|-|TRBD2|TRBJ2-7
TGTGCCAGTCGCAGTCTAGCGGCCCCCTCCTACGAGCAGTACTTC
CASRSLAAPSYEQYF
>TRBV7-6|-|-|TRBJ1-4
TGTGCCAGCAGCTTAGCAGGGAGTGGCGAAAAACTGTTTTTT
CASSLAGSGEKLFF
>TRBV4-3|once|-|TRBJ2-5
TGCGCCAGCAGCCAAGGGGTTGGAGGGACCCAGTACTTC
CASSQGVGGTQYF
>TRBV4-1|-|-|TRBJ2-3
TGCGCCAGCAGCCGGACGGCGAGCACAACGCAGTATTTT
CASSRTASTTQYF
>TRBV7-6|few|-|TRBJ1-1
TGTGCCAGCAGCCAGGGGATCTTGAACACTGAAGCTTTCTTT
CASSQGILNTEAFF
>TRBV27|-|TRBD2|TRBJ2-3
TGTGCCAGCAGTGTCGGACTAGCGGGAGGCACAGATACGCAGTATTTT
CASSVGLAGGTDTQYF
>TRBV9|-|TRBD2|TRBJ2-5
TGTGCCAGCAGCAAGACAGGCACGGCCGGGACTAGCGGGGAGGGGGCCCAGTACTTC
CASSKTGTAGTSGEGAQYF
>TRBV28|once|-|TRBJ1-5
TGTGCCAGCAGTTTATGGATGAGCCAGCCCCAGCATTTT
CASSLWMSQPQHF
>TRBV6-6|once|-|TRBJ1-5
TGTGCCAGCCGGGGATCCGGGGCCTATAGCAATCAGCCCCAGCATTTT
CASRGSGAYSNQPQHF
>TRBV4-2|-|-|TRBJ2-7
TGTGCCAGCAGCCAATACAAGGGGGCCTACGAGCAGTACTTC
CASSQYKGAYEQYF
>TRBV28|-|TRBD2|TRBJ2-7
TGTGCCAGCAAGGGACGGGAGGGCGGCGAGCAGTACTTC
CASKGREGGEQYF
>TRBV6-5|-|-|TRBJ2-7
TGTGCCAGCAGTTACTCTTTGGAGACACCCCAGCAGTACTTC
CASSYSLETPQQYF
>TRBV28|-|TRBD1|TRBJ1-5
TGTGCCAGCAGTTTTTCACAGGGGCGAGGTCAGCCCCAGCATTTT
CASSFSQGRGQPQHF
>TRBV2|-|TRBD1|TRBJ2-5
TGTGCCAGCAGGACTCTAAGGGACAGGGGTACAGAGACCCAGTACTTC
CASRTLRDRGTETQYF
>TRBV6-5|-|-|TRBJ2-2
TGTGCCAGCAGTTCCGCGCCCGGCGCGAACACCGGGGAGCTGTTTTTT
CASSSAPGANTGELFF
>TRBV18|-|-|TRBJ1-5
TGTGCCAGCTCACCATTTCGGGGTAGGATCAATCAGCCCCAGCATTTT
CASSPFRGRINQPQHF
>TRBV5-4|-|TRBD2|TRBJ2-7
TGTGCCAGCAGCCCTAGCGGGAGCGGTTACGAGCAGTACTTC
CASSPSGSGYEQYF
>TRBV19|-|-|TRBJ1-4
TGTGCCAGTAGTCCCCCAGGACTTAACGGAAAACTGTTTTTT
CASSPPGLNGKLFF
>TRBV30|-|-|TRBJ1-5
TGTGCCCCCTTGAGGAAAGGGGAGGATCAGCCCCAGCATTTT
CAPLRKGEDQPQHF
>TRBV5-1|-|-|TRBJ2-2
TGCGCCAGCAGCACCCGTGATCGGTGGACCGGGGAGCTGTTTTTT
CASSTRDRWTGELFF
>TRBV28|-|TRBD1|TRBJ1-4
TGTGCCAGCAGTTTGCACAGGGGGCGCACTAATGAAAAACTGTTTTTT
CASSLHRGRTNEKLFF
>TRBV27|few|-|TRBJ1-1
TGTGCCAGCACGTCGGGAGCGAACACTGAAGCTTTCTTT
CASTSGANTEAFF
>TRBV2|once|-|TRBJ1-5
TGTGCCAGCAGCCAACAGGGAAGCAATCAGCCCCAGCATTTT
CASSQQGSNQPQHF
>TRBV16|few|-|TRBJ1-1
TGTGCCAGCAGCCGTTACGCAGCGAACACTGAAGCTTTCTTT
CASSRYAANTEAFF
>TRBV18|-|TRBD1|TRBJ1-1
TGTGCCAGCTCGCAAGACAGGGGGCTCGGGACTGAAGCTTTCTTT
CASSQDRGLGTEAFF
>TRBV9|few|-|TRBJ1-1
TGTGCCAGCAGCGTAGTGGTGGGGAAGAACACTGAAGCTTTCTTT
CASSVVVGKNTEAFF
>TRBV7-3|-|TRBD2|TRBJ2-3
TGTGCCAGCAGCTTGGCTAGCGGCCCTCAAAATACGCAGTATTTT
CASSLASGPQNTQYF
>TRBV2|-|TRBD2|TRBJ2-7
TGTGCCAGCAGCCCACTGAGGGCGGGAGGGCCTATAGGCGAGCAGTACTTC
CASSPLRAGGPIGEQYF
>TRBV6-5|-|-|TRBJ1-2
TGTGCCAGCACCCCGGGCGGGGGGCAGGGCTACACCTTC
CASTPGGGQGYTF
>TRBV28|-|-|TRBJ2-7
TGTGCCAGCCGAGGACTCGGCGGGTCCAACGAGCAGTACTTC
CASRGLGGSNEQYF
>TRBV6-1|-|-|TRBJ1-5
TGTGCCAGCAGGATGGGGGGAAATTATCAGCCCCAGCATTTT
CASRMGGNYQPQHF
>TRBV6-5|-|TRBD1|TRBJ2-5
TGTGCCAGCAGTATTCGACAGGGGGCGTCAGAGACCCAGTACTTC
CASSIRQGASETQYF
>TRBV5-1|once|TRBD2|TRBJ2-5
TGCGCCAGCAGCTTGGGGGGACTAGCGGGAGGCGTCCAAGAGACCCAGTACTTC
CASSLGGLAGGVQETQYF